This T cell receptor (beta chain) was captured in a study of blood T cell repertoires in COVID-19. V lost 7 bases and J 8 bases, leaving 17 bases between the germline ends. Germline CDR1 MDHEN, CDR2 SYDVKM. The CDR3 contains 13 residues. The protocol was immunoSEQ multiplex PCR, while the TCRdb copy is restricted to in-frame clones and leaves out a portion. Of approximately 51,000 clones listed, about 85% are singletons. Input material: peripheral blood. The chain is built from TRBV28 and TRBJ1-2; D is possibly TRBD1 (5 bases). The TCR originated in a human donor in a cohort sampled during active COVID-19. The CDR3, as DNA: TGTGCCAGCACACTTGGGGACTCTGGCGGCTACACCTTC. Translation: CASTLGDSGGYTF.